A single sample gave rise to the 18 T cell receptor beta chains below, sequenced in a study of identical twins. TCRdb redid the calling of the 5' RACE reads with MiXCR, one entry per CDR3 protein. The sample has roughly 1.6 million distinct CDR3 sequences, roughly 35% seen once. Sequencing was carried out using cord blood. Receptor source: a newborn girl in good health.

The chain carries TRBV5-1 and TRBJ2-1; 15 bases align to TRBD2. V was pared by 4 bases and J by 12 bases, with 8 bases of the junction left unmatched. Germline CDR1 is SGHRS and CDR2 is YFSETQ. This CDR3 is 15 amino acids long. The DNA for the CDR3 is TGCGCCAGCAGCCCCGGACTAGCGGGAGGGGGAGCGCAGTTCTTC. It specifies CASSPGLAGGGAQFF. Using reference TRBV5-1 and TRBJ2-1 for the parts outside the CDR3, the full variable domain is KAGVTQTPRYLIKTRGQQVTLSCSPISGHRSVSWYQQTPGQGLQFLFEYFSETQRNKGNFPGRFSGRQFSNSRSEMNVSTLELGDSALYLCASSPGLAGGGAQFFGPGTRLTVL.

J is TRBJ1-1 and V is TRBV6-4; D gene unclear. The CDR3 length is 13 residues. Germline-derived CDR1 and CDR2 are MRHNA and SNTAGT. Trimming shortened V by 0 bases and J by 7 bases, and 9 bases separated the two germline ends. The DNA for the CDR3 is TGTGCCAGCAGTGACTCACCCGGGCTTGAAGCTTTCTTT. Residues: CASSDSPGLEAFF.

This clonotype was observed a handful of times. V gene TRBV10-3 combines with J gene TRBJ2-1; 13 bases line up with TRBD2. TRBJ2-7 explains the end of the DNA better; the J call may be wrong. Per the germline V gene, CDR1 is ENHRY and CDR2 is SYGVKD. The CDR3 spans 15 residues. The CDR3 spells CATAGTSGTYNEQYF. CDR3 nucleotide sequence: TGTGCCACCGCTGGGACTAGCGGGACCTACAATGAGCAGTACTTC.

A few counts support this clonotype. This chain links TRBV6-1 with TRBJ1-4; 10 positions match TRBD1. V shed 6 bases, J shed 7 bases, and the junction held 8 bases outside the gene matches. The CDR3 has 15 amino acids. The germline V gene encodes CDR1 MNHNS and CDR2 SASEGT. The DNA of the CDR3 is TGTGCCAGCAGGGCCGGGACAGGGGCGAGTGAAAAACTGTTTTTT. Translation: CASRAGTGASEKLFF.

The chain couples TRBV12-3 or TRBV12-4 to TRBJ2-5; D tentatively fits TRBD1 or TRBD2 (5 bases each). The J call may be wrong; the DNA end is better matched by TRBJ2-7. The CDR3 extends over 10 amino acids. This CDR3 is CASGGPEQYF. The CDR3 DNA sequence: TGTGCCAGCGGGGGTCCCGAGCAGTACTTC.

This rearrangement joins TRBV11-2 to TRBJ1-2; a weak D match, TRBD1 (6 bases). Between the trimmed V and J ends, which lost 4 bases and 0 bases, there was a span of 12 bases. Germline loops: CDR1 SGHAT, CDR2 FQNNGV. The CDR3 has 15 amino acids. In DNA form, the CDR3 reads TGTGCCAGCAGCTGGCGACAGGAACCTAACTATGGCTACACCTTC. Its protein product is CASSWRQEPNYGYTF.

The chain uses TRBV6-1 and TRBJ2-7; TRBD2 matches at 8 bases. The CDR3 is 15 amino acids. The germline V gene encodes CDR1 MNHNS and CDR2 SASEGT. Germline trimming cut 1 base from V and 0 bases from J; bases unmatched to any gene: 2. CDR3 protein: CASSEGTSRSYEQYF. For the CDR3, the DNA is TGTGCCAGCAGTGAAGGGACTAGCCGCTCCTACGAGCAGTACTTC.

This clonotype was found a few times. This chain uses TRBV5-6 with TRBJ1-2; 10 bases match TRBD1. The CDR3 length is 14 residues. CDR1 and CDR2 (germline): SGHDT, YYEEEE. The trim removed 4 bases at V and 8 bases at J, leaving 8 bases unmatched. CDR3 loop: CASSGRQGALGYTF. Here the CDR3 DNA reads TGTGCCAGCAGCGGTAGACAGGGGGCCTTAGGCTACACCTTC.

This clonotype occurred a few times. The rearrangement joins TRBV7-2 to TRBJ2-2, with 11 bases that match TRBD2. Germline V gene lookup returns CDR1 SGHTA and CDR2 FQGNSA. The trim removed 1 base at V and 6 bases at J, leaving 7 bases unmatched. This CDR3 has 17 amino acids. CDR3 protein: CASSLGRLAGLAGELFF. For the CDR3, the DNA is TGTGCCAGCAGCTTAGGGCGACTAGCGGGATTAGCCGGGGAGCTGTTTTTT.

This clonotype turned up a few times. This sequence joins TRBV4-1 and TRBJ2-1; TRBD1 matches at 9 bases. After removal of 4 bases from V and 4 bases from J, the junction contained 8 bases not matched to a gene. The CDR3 length is 16 residues. CDR1 and CDR2 (germline): MGHRA, YSYEKL. This CDR3 is CASSLLAGTGYNEQFF. CDR3 DNA sequence: TGCGCCAGCAGCCTATTAGCCGGGACAGGGTACAATGAGCAGTTCTTC.

The CDR3 region is CSARPLGPYEQYF. CDR3 DNA: TGCAGTGCTAGGCCCCTTGGCCCCTACGAGCAGTACTTC. V and J are TRBV20-1 and TRBJ2-7; D uncertain. Germline V gene lookup returns CDR1 DFQATT and CDR2 SNEGSKA (reference sequence). Trimming removed 3 bases from V and 2 bases from J, with 11 bases in between. The length of the CDR3 is 13 residues.

This clonotype has a handful of counts. V and J are TRBV6-6 and TRBJ2-1; D is unresolved. There are 15 residues in the CDR3. Trimming shortened V by 7 bases and J by 5 bases, and 18 bases separated the two germline ends. Germline V gene sequence: CDR1 MNHNY, CDR2 SVGAGI (reference sequence). CDR3 DNA sequence: TGTGCCAGCACCCAACTTCGTAAGGTACACAATGAGCAGTTCTTC. This gives the protein CASTQLRKVHNEQFF.

This chain connects TRBV3-1 to TRBJ1-5; tentatively, D is TRBD1 (5 bases). V lost 5 bases, J lost 4 bases, and 12 bases lay in between. The CDR3 has 14 residues. CDR1 and CDR2 from the germline V gene are LGHDT and YNNKEL (reference sequence). The CDR3 coding sequence is TGTGCCAGCAGCGAACCGGGACGGAATCAGCCCCAGCATTTT. As protein: CASSEPGRNQPQHF.

The chain has TRBV5-1 and TRBJ1-3, with TRBD1 identical over 7 bases. The CDR3 consists of 15 residues. J was trimmed by 1 base and V by 10 bases; bases with no gene match: 11. Per the germline V gene, CDR1 is SGHRS and CDR2 is YFSETQ. This CDR3 reads CAGPEGAGSGNTIYF. In DNA, the CDR3 is TGCGCCGGCCCCGAGGGGGCAGGTTCTGGAAACACCATATATTTT.

The rearrangement uses TRBV7-2 and TRBJ2-3; D uncertain. V lost 1 base to trimming and J lost 6 bases, with 11 bases between them. Per germline, CDR1 SGHTA and CDR2 FQGNSA. This CDR3 has 14 residues. CDR3 DNA: TGTGCCAGCAGCTTAGAAAGCGTCGGGGATACGCAGTATTTT. Its translation is CASSLESVGDTQYF.

This clonotype appeared many times. The rearrangement uses TRBV5-1 and TRBJ1-1; unclear D gene. The CDR3 is 13 amino acids. CDR1 and CDR2 (germline): SGHRS, YFSETQ. V lost 0 bases, J lost 1 base, and 4 bases lay in between. CDR3 sequence: CASSLDPNTEAFF. DNA of the CDR3: TGCGCCAGCAGCTTGGATCCGAACACTGAAGCTTTCTTT.

Many counts were recorded for this clonotype. CDR3 amino acids: CSASGGAYNEQFF. As DNA, the CDR3 is TGCAGTGCTAGCGGGGGGGCCTACAATGAGCAGTTCTTC. This sequence joins TRBV20-1 and TRBJ2-1; 8 bases line up with TRBD2. The CDR3 spans 13 residues. CDR1 DFQATT and CDR2 SNEGSKA come from the germline V gene (reference sequence). With 3 bases clipped from V and 2 bases from J, the junction kept 0 bases outside the gene matches.

The J gene is TRBJ2-1, the V gene TRBV4-2; 7 bases map to TRBD1. J was trimmed by 4 bases and V by 0 bases; bases with no gene match: 6. The V gene's germline CDR1 is LGHNA and CDR2 YNFKEQ. The CDR3 contains 16 residues. CDR3 loop: CASSQDWGTAYNEQFF. The CDR3 nucleotides read TGTGCCAGCAGCCAAGATTGGGGGACAGCGTACAATGAGCAGTTCTTC.